This T cell receptor (beta chain) was obtained from a study of blood T cell repertoires in COVID-19. About this clone: Other DNA variants within this sample encode the same CDR3.

This CDR3 is built from 14 residues. V gave up 8 bases and J gave up 8 bases; unmatched junction bases: 12. Germline assignment: CDR1 MNHEY and CDR2 SMNVEV (reference sequence). The assay was immunoSEQ multiplex PCR, and TCRdb's table has in-frame clones only and misses some. This table holds tens of thousands of clones, 70% to 90% found once. The specimen sequenced was peripheral blood. The receptor comes from a human donor in a cohort sampled during active COVID-19. The donor label of this sample is uncertain. J is TRBJ1-2 and V is TRBV27; 9 bases are a match to TRBD1. The CDR3 region is CASRQTGGVGGYTF. In nucleotides, the CDR3 is TGTGCCAGCCGACAGACAGGGGGTGTGGGCGGCTACACCTTC.